This T cell receptor beta chain was sequenced during a study of blood T cells in healthy people across ages (dated by TCRdb to between 2014 and 2017). Background on the whole study: Template switching captured roughly one uniquely barcoded TCR beta cDNA molecule per two T cells in model experiments. Donors were grouped into four age groups: young (average approximately 15 years), middle-aged (less than 40), aged (approximately 58) and long-lived (just over 80). To avoid experimental bias, donors of different ages were randomly spread across the sequencing lanes. Two additional independent replicas of 1 million unique cDNA reads from the same blood draw were analyzed for two donors (one aged 18 to 30 and one aged 80 or older). To track age-related changes in TCR beta repertoire diversity, the study relied on deep sequencing normalized with unique cDNA molecular identifiers. Results the study describes overall, beyond this receptor: Since profiling was done on bulk unsorted PBMCs, naive and antigen-experienced compartments could not be conclusively compared. Total diversity estimates from one million sequenced T cells were considered lower bounds and underestimates. Because the CMV infection status of the donors was unknown, age-related changes in expanded clonotypes may potentially have been confounded. There was a strong correlation between observed TCR beta diversity and the percentage of naive T cells measured by flow cytometry. Observed TCR beta diversity per million T cells fell roughly linearly with age, and a significant reduction was already apparent by age roughly 41. Compared with the aged group, the long-lived group had more naive CD4+ T cells, fewer expanded clones and increased TCR diversity, a pattern suggesting age selection.

Remarks on this clonotype: Its antigen is currently not known. No much larger clonotype is one base removed from it; base qualities were not supplied.

The library was prepared using 5' RACE. TCRdb shows the sequencer as Illumina HiSeq 2500. The second PCR ran for about 6 to 11 cycles and used a J-beta primer mix along with a sample-barcoded 5' primer. A template-switch 5' adaptor carrying 12 random nucleotides introduced a unique molecular identifier onto each TCR beta cDNA molecule. At least 3 million CDR3-containing paired-end reads were obtained from each sample. First-strand cDNA was synthesized from all RNA with the Mint cDNA synthesis kit, primed by a TRBC-specific oligonucleotide. Following uracil-DNA glycosylase treatment, all cDNA underwent a first 18-cycle PCR with the universal primers M1SS and BC2_uni_R. Under the source paper's analysis protocol: For normalization, 1 million high-quality reads, each with a distinct molecular identifier, were randomly selected from each sample. Reads with shared molecular identifiers were discarded instead of being binned into consensus sequences. MiTCR, set to a Q25 quality threshold and the strictest error-elimination algorithm, was used for CDR3 identification, clonotype clustering and error correction. A nonparametric unseen species model with Euler transformation was used to estimate a lower bound on total TCR beta diversity. Through fastp at Q25 and MiXCR, TCRdb rebuilt clones from the public reads, retaining in-frame beta chains. Rows are combined by CDR3 protein, so each entry shows the most common genes and DNA. These V and J calls originate from TCRdb's pipeline instead of the authors' own analysis. Counted in this sample were approximately 360,000 distinct CDR3 sequences; 52% of them appeared once. Of the sample, 51% falls within the top ten clones.

Counted from cysteine to phenylalanine, this CDR3 has 14 amino acids. Only the CDR3 region is kept as DNA, spanning 42 bases read in frame from base 1. CDR1 and CDR2, per the germline V gene (reference sequence), are DFQATT and SNEGSKA. The donors were roughly 39 Caucasian individuals from Russia, aged roughly 6 to 100 years, who were systemically healthy. Each donor gave ten milliliters of peripheral blood, drawn into EDTA-treated Vacutainer tubes. Ficoll-Paque density-gradient centrifugation was used to isolate PBMCs, with at least 6 million obtained per sample. Total RNA, at least 6 micrograms per sample, was extracted from PBMCs with Trizol reagent. The percentages of naive CD45RAhigh/CD27high T cells were determined by flow cytometry on a PBMC aliquot from every donor.

The chain is assembled from TRBV20-1 and TRBJ2-4; tentative D gene TRBD2, with 5 bases matching. TRBJ2-7 matches the DNA end more closely, so the J call is doubtful. The sample comprised blood. The sequence came from a man in his 60s in good health. The DNA sequence is as follows: TGCAGTGCTAGAGATCCGGCTCCGGGATACGAGCAGTACTTC. This yields the protein CSARDPAPGYEQYF.